Described below is a single T cell receptor beta chain sequence and its context. Its specificity is not known. This sample was taken from a study of T cells in Graves' hyperthyroidism and ophthalmopathy. Study as a whole: Prior to any treatment, at the point of initial diagnosis, peripheral blood was collected. Study-wide points: In validation, the model predicted ophthalmopathy. These predictions came a median roughly 7.1 months before onset.

This CDR3 spans 17 amino acids. Trimming cost V 0 bases and J 3 bases; bases outside gene matches: 11. The V gene's germline CDR1 is LGHNA and CDR2 YSLEER. The source material, RNA transcripts, was used to amplify TCR beta CDR3 regions. RT-PCR in the first round (using the HTBI primer set) targeted the TCR CDR3. TCRdb independently ran MiXCR on the multiplex PCR reads; one entry per CDR3 protein. Of a few hundred thousand distinct CDR3 sequences listed, about 15% are singletons. Patients aged 18 to 65 had newly diagnosed hyperthyroidism of under 2 months' duration. Clinical symptoms, serum thyroxine, TRAb, thyroid ultrasound and orbital computed tomography informed diagnoses.

Sequencing input: blood. The origin of this receptor is a woman in her 30s with Graves' hyperthyroidism. The chain links TRBV4-3 to TRBJ2-7; 7 bases are a match to TRBD2. In DNA, the CDR3 is TGCGCCAGCAGCCAAGAAGCCCCGGGGCGGGAGCGCTACGAGCAGTACTTC. Amino acids: CASSQEAPGRERYEQYF.